The subject of this entry is one T cell receptor (beta chain). There is no known antigen for this receptor. It has no much larger one-base neighbor in the sample; base qualities were not kept. This entry comes from a study of blood T cell repertoires in COVID-19 (dated by TCRdb to about 2020). Regarding the study in general: Collaborator samples came from the United States, Italy and Spain and covered acute and convalescent phases of COVID-19. The prospective study material was composed of cDNA or gDNA derived from T cells, B-cell-depleted T cells, or PBMCs. Subjects who had been exposed to COVID-19, were actively infected with it, or had recovered from it provided the deeply sampled blood TCRbeta repertoires that made up the dataset. The repertoires were released in a freely available public database meant as a resource for research on the immune response to SARS-CoV-2. Samples came from the ongoing ImmuneRACE study (first 160 participants) plus 1,254 subjects from 6 global collaborators. The sample metadata nearly always contained a de-identified subject ID, COVID-19 status, age in years and sex. Where available, HLA class I and class II types were obtained from metadata supplied by the sample provider rather than from assay-based typing. The study at large found these results: Clinical and demographic metadata were provided uncurated, with the amount varying by source and participant.

The collaborating institutions used their own protocols to collect whole blood in K2EDTA tubes. For TCRbeta analysis, collaborators shipped samples as frozen whole blood, isolated PBMCs, or DNA extracted from either of those sample types. TCRbeta CDR3 regions were amplified from genomic DNA by means of the immunoSEQ Assay, a bias-controlled multiplex PCR. From the authors' description of their analysis: The number of nucleated cells in each sample was estimated by amplification of reference gene primers within the assay. To quantify the absolute abundance of each unique TCRbeta CDR3 rearrangement, sequence reads were collapsed and filtered. For each sample, productive Simpson clonality was calculated by taking the square root of Simpson's diversity index across productive rearrangements. In its TCRdb copy, this immuneACCESS table keeps in-frame sequences only and misses some clones. Where compared with another copy, unresolved V genes explain less than half of these, and the others have no known cause. The V and J calls and clone size are taken from that table; D and trimming were inferred from the DNA. This sample lists under 100,000 clones; 87% were detected once. Jointly, the top ten make up about 18% of the sample.

A distance of 9 bases separates the germline ends of V and J, which lose 1 base and 2 bases respectively. Reading the germline V gene gives CDR1 ENHRY and CDR2 SYGVKD. Including the terminal cysteine and phenylalanine, the CDR3 comprises 14 residues. Just the 42-base CDR3 DNA is kept, in frame starting at base 1. The chain uses TRBV10-3 and TRBJ2-7, with no reliable assignment of the D segment. The sequencing input was peripheral blood. This receptor was obtained from a human donor in a cohort sampled during active COVID-19. The CDR3 protein: CAISEFYGAYEQYF. The nucleotide sequence reads as follows: TGTGCCATCAGTGAGTTTTACGGAGCCTACGAGCAGTACTTC.